One and the same sample provided the 23 T cell receptor delta chains below, sequenced in a study of gamma-delta T cells after stem cell transplantation. TCRdb fed the RT-PCR reads to CATT. The sample consists of roughly 2,600 delta-chain clones, 25% to 35% of them appearing once. Sequencing was carried out using gamma-delta T cells. Receptors were obtained from a human donor. It is not recorded whose cells these are; they may come from a transplant donor.

The chain couples TRDV2 to TRDJ2; D is unclear. V lost 0 bases to trimming and J lost 0 bases, with 16 bases between them. The CDR3 covers 18 residues. The germline V gene encodes CDR1 GEAIGNYY and CDR2 EKD. CDR3 bases: TGTGCCTGTGACACCGTAAGCTTCGGTGCCGCTTTGACAGCACAACTCTTCTTT. Encoded protein: CACDTVSFGAALTAQLFF.

DNA of the CDR3: TGTGCCTGTGACCCACTCGGGGGGCACGAAGAGAACTGGGGGATACCCTCCACCGATAAACTCATCTTT. The encoded protein is CACDPLGGHEENWGIPSTDKLIF. V is TRDV2 and J is TRDJ1; 12 bases map to TRDD3. CDR3 length: 23 residues. Germline lookup yields CDR1 GEAIGNYY and CDR2 EKD. The junction had 26 bases not matched to a gene; V was cut back by 3 bases and J by 1 base.

This clone was seen only a few times. A far larger clone is one base from this, pointing to a likely read error. Other DNA sequences from this sample encode an identical CDR3 as well. The V call is TRDV2, the J call TRDJ1; 8 bases map to TRDD3. The CDR3 covers 15 residues. Germline values: CDR1 GEAIGNYY, CDR2 EKD. The ends lost 2 bases at V and 2 bases at J; junction bases unmatched: 6. CDR3 DNA sequence: TGTGCCTGTGACATACTAGGGGATACAACCGATAAACTCATCTTT. It specifies CACDILGDTTDKLIF.

The CDR3 is CAFSPPWGISYKLIF. The CDR3 nucleotides read TGTGCCTTCTCCCCCCCCTGGGGGATCTCCTATAAACTCATCTTT. The chain employs TRDV3 and TRDJ1, with 9 positions matching TRDD3. The CDR3 has 15 amino acids. Germline-derived CDR1 and CDR2 are TVYSNPD and GDNSRS (reference sequence). Trimming removed 3 bases from V and 6 bases from J; junction bases left unmatched: 14.

Worth noting for this clone: One end of the junction fails to match germline, which may point to a read error. The gene calls are TRDV2 and TRDJ1; 7 positions agree with TRDD3. This CDR3 spans 22 amino acids. From germline, CDR1 is GEAIGNYY and CDR2 EKD. CDR3 nucleotides: TGTGCCTGTGACACCCTGGGGGCTACGGCCCCGAACACCCCGGCGTACACCTATAAACTCATCTTT. This codes for CACDTLGATAPNTPAYTYKLIF.

This clone rates as large (0.1 to 1%). A much larger clone differs from this one at a single base, so this may be a read error. This chain joins TRDV2 and TRDJ1; 8 positions match TRDD3. From germline, CDR1 is GEAIGNYY and CDR2 EKD. The V gene end was trimmed by 4 bases and the J gene end by 1 base; junction bases not matched to a gene: 10. CDR3 length: 16 residues. The CDR3 DNA follows: TGTGCCTGTGAACAACTGGGGGCTACTCCCACCGATAAACTCATCTTT. As protein: CACEQLGATPTDKLIF.

This clone was recorded a few times. The chain couples TRDV1 to TRDJ1; 10 bases match TRDD3. Germline lookup yields CDR1 TSWWSYY and CDR2 QGS. V shed 3 bases and J 0 bases; nucleotides not matched to a gene: 16. This CDR3 spans 20 amino acids. CDR3 DNA: TGTGCTCTTGGGGAGCCTAATTGGGGGATACCTGCCCTGTACACCGATAAACTCATCTTT. This encodes CALGEPNWGIPALYTDKLIF.

The chain is built from TRDV2 and TRDJ3, with D possibly being TRDD3 (6 bases). V dropped 3 bases and J dropped 0 bases, with 26 bases sitting between them. CDR3 length equals 22 residues. Germline loops: CDR1 GEAIGNYY, CDR2 EKD. In nucleotides, the CDR3 is TGTGCCTGTGACTACGCTCAGAGTTGGGGGTCACTTGGCTCCTGGGACACCCGACAGATGTTTTTC. As protein: CACDYAQSWGSLGSWDTRQMFF.

In regard to this clone: This likely reflects a read error, since a far larger clone is one base away. The V call is TRDV2, the J call TRDJ1; TRDD3 matches at 7 bases. V shed 6 bases and J 4 bases; nucleotides not matched to a gene: 13. The CDR3 runs to 15 residues. Per the germline V gene, CDR1 is GEAIGNYY and CDR2 is EKD. The CDR3 here is CACLNLLGNRDKLIF. CDR3 sequence (DNA): TGTGCCTGTCTAAATTTACTGGGGAACCGCGATAAACTCATCTTT.

The chain employs TRDV2 and TRDJ1; no firm D call. This CDR3 has 14 amino acids. Germline V gives CDR1 GEAIGNYY, CDR2 EKD. V shed 0 bases and J shed 5 bases, with 12 bases lying between them. In nucleotides, the CDR3 is TGTGCCTGTGACACCGTGGTAAGCACTGATAAACTCATCTTT. It specifies CACDTVVSTDKLIF.

To note about this clone: Compared with germline, one end of the junction differs, possibly owing to a read error. In the same sample, other DNA sequences code for this CDR3. This rearrangement joins TRDV1 to TRDJ1; a weak D match, TRDD2 (6 bases). The CDR3 sequence is 17 residues long. Germline CDR1 is TSWWSYY and CDR2 is QGS. The CDR3 protein is CALGAHFLWYLTGKLIF. As DNA, the CDR3 is TGTGCTCTTGGGGCCCACTTCCTTTGGTACCTAACTGGTAAACTTATCTTT.

The V and J genes are TRDV2 and TRDJ1; 12 nucleotides align to TRDD3. Germline assignment: CDR1 GEAIGNYY and CDR2 EKD. This CDR3 has 15 residues. V trimming: 4 bases; J trimming: 6 bases; junction bases outside the gene matches: 8. The CDR3, as DNA: TGTGCCTGTGAACAACTGGGGGATACCCCGAATAAACTCATCTTT. Its protein product is CACEQLGDTPNKLIF.

The sample holds a few counts of this clone. A read error is likely here: a far larger clone is one base away. J is TRDJ1 and V is TRDV3; D unresolved. Trimming left V 5 bases short and J 3 bases short, with 22 bases between. The CDR3 consists of 15 residues. The germline CDR1 and CDR2 sequences are TVYSNPD and GDNSRS (reference sequence). The CDR3 DNA is TGTGCCCTTGAGACCCCTATATCCCACGCCGATAAACTCATCTTT. It is translated as CALETPISHADKLIF. Variable domain in full (rest from reference TRDV3 and TRDJ1): CDKVTQSSPDQTVASGSEVVLLCTYDTVYSNPDLFWYRIRPDYSFQFVFYGDNSRSEGADFTQGRFSVKHILTQKAFHLVISPVRTEDSATYYCALETPISHADKLIFGKGTRVTVEP.

V gene TRDV2 combines with J gene TRDJ1, with TRDD3 matching 8 bases. Germline CDR1 and CDR2: GEAIGNYY and EKD. The trim removed 0 bases at V and 3 bases at J, leaving 8 bases unmatched. The CDR3 runs to 16 residues. CDR3 region: CACDTVGYDSADKLIF. The CDR3, as DNA: TGTGCCTGTGACACCGTGGGATACGATTCTGCCGATAAACTCATCTTT.

The chain employs TRDV2 and TRDJ3, with 9 bases matching TRDD3. V gave up 0 bases and J gave up 0 bases; unmatched junction bases: 5. Looked up from germline, CDR1 is GEAIGNYY and CDR2 is EKD. There are 19 residues in the CDR3. This CDR3 is CACDTVLGDLSWDTRQMFF. Here the CDR3 DNA reads TGTGCCTGTGACACCGTACTGGGGGACCTCTCCTGGGACACCCGACAGATGTTTTTC.

This clone has only a few counts. Germline is not matched at one junction end, which may reflect a read error. The same CDR3 also results from other DNA sequences found in this sample. The rearrangement uses TRDV2 and TRDJ3, with 9 bases lining up with TRDD3. Germline V gene lookup returns CDR1 GEAIGNYY and CDR2 EKD. CDR3 size: 18 residues. CDR3 residues: CACDSWGISSWDTRQMFF. The CDR3 DNA reads TGCGCCTGTGACAGTTGGGGGATATCGTCCTGGGACACCCGACAGATGTTTTTC.

This clone was seen only a few times. The J gene is TRDJ1, the V gene TRDV2, with 12 bases lining up with TRDD3. From germline, CDR1 is GEAIGNYY and CDR2 EKD. V shed 3 bases, J shed 0 bases, and the junction held 19 bases outside the gene matches. The CDR3 covers 21 residues. The CDR3: CACDPVVLGDTRDSYTDKLIF. The CDR3 DNA follows: TGTGCCTGTGACCCGGTAGTCCTGGGGGATACGCGGGATTCGTACACCGATAAACTCATCTTT.

This clone has a single count. The junction does not match germline at one end; this may be a read error. Other DNA sequences in this specimen translate into the identical CDR3. V usage is TRDV2 and J usage is TRDJ1; TRDD3 is a possible D gene (5 bases). The CDR3 sequence is 15 residues long. The germline gives CDR1 GEAIGNYY, CDR2 EKD. CDR3 residues: CACDAVGPLSDKLIF. The CDR3, as DNA: TGCGCCTGTGACGCCGTGGGGCCCCTTTCCGATAAACTCATCTTT.

The chain combines TRDV2 with TRDJ3; 11 nucleotides line up with TRDD3. This CDR3 is built from 18 residues. Germline CDR1 reads GEAIGNYY; CDR2 reads EKD. Trimming cost V 0 bases and J 2 bases; bases outside gene matches: 2. The CDR3 here is CACDTLLGDTWDTRQMFF. The CDR3 DNA follows: TGTGCCTGTGACACCTTACTGGGGGATACCTGGGACACCCGACAGATGTTTTTC.

This chain uses TRDV2 with TRDJ2; 9 nucleotides align to TRDD3. Germline loops: CDR1 GEAIGNYY, CDR2 EKD. Trimming took 0 bases from V and 4 from J; bases not matched to a gene: 17. The CDR3 consists of 20 residues. The CDR3 sequence: CACDTLILGETGGRTAQLFF. The CDR3 DNA reads as TGTGCCTGTGACACCCTAATACTGGGGGAGACCGGAGGCAGGACAGCACAACTCTTCTTT.

This clone came up a few times. The rearrangement uses TRDV1 and TRDJ1; 9 bases are a match to TRDD3. This CDR3 is built from 21 residues. The V gene end was trimmed by 1 base and the J gene end by 1 base; junction bases not matched to a gene: 19. Germline CDR1 reads TSWWSYY; CDR2 reads QGS. CDR3 DNA: TGTGCTCTTGGGGAACGCCTTCTCGCGTACTGGGGGAGGTTAGGCACCGATAAACTCATCTTT. It yields the protein CALGERLLAYWGRLGTDKLIF.

With regard to this clone: A far larger clone lies a single base away; this is likely a read error. This sequence joins TRDV2 and TRDJ3, with TRDD3 matching over 7 bases. The CDR3 totals 25 residues. Germline V gene lookup returns CDR1 GEAIGNYY and CDR2 EKD. CDR3 sequence: CARDTVSGWGTPLRLSSWDTRQMFF. The CDR3 DNA sequence: TGTGCCCGTGACACCGTGAGTGGATGGGGGACCCCGCTTCGTTTATCGTCCTGGGACACCCGACAGATGTTTTTC.

This clone showed up just a few times. V and J are TRAV29/DV5 and TRDJ1, with 8 positions matching TRDD3. With 5 bases clipped from V and 0 bases from J, the junction kept 24 bases outside the gene matches. The CDR3 loop spans 20 amino acids. Per germline, CDR1 NSMFDY and CDR2 ISSIKDK. The CDR3 is CAARWAYPGDNGRYTDKLIF. The CDR3 nucleotides read TGTGCAGCCCGATGGGCCTACCCGGGGGATAACGGGCGGTACACCGATAAACTCATCTTT.